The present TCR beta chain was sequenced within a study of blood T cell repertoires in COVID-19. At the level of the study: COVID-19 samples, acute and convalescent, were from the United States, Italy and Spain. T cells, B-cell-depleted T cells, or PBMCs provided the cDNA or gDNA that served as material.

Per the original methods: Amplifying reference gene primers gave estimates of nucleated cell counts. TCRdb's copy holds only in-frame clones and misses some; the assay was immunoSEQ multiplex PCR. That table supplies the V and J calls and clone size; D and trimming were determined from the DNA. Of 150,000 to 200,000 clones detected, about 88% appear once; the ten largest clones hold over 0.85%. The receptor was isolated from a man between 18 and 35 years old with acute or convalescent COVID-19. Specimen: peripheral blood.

The CDR3 DNA sequence: TGTGCCAGCAGTGAACAGGACTATGGCTACACCTTC. Its protein is CASSEQDYGYTF. J is TRBJ1-2 and V is TRBV2; D is uncertain. The V end lost 2 bases, the J end lost 3 bases, and 4 bases lay between the germline ends. The CDR3 contains 12 residues. CDR1 and CDR2 from the germline V gene are SNHLY and FYNNEI.